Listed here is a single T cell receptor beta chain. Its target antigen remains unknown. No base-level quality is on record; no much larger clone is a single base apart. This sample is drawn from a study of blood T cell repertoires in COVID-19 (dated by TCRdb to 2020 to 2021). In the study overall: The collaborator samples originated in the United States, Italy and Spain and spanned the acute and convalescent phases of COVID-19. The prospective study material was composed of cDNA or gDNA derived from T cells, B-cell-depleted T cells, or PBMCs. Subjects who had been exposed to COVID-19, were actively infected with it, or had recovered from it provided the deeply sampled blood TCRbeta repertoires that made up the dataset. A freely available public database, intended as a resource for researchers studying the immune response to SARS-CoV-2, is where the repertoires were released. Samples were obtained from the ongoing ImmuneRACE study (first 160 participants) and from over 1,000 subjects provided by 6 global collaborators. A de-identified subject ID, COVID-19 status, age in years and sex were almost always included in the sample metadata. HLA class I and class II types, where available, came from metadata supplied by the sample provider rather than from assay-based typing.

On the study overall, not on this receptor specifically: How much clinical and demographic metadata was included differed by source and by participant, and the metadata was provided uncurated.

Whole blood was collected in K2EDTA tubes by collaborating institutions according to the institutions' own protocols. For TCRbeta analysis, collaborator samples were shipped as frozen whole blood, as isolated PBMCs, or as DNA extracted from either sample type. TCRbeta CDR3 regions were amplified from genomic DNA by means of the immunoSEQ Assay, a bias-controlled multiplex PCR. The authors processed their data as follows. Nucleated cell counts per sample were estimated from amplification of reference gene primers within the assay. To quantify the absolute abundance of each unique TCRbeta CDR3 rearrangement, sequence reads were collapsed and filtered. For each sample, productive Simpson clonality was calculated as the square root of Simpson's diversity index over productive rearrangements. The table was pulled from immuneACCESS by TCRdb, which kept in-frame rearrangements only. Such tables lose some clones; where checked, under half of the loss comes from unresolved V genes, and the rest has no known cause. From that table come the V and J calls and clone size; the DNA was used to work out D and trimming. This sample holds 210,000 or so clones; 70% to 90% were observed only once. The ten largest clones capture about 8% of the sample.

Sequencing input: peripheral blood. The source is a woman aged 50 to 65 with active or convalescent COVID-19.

The DNA is as follows: TGTGCCATAATGGACAGGCGGGACACTGAAGCTTTCTTT. This yields the protein CAIMDRRDTEAFF. The rearrangement combines TRBV6-6 with TRBJ1-1; 7 bases in between match TRBD1. Ends trimmed: V by 10 bases, J by 3 bases; bases unmatched to a gene: 8. CDR1 and CDR2 are read off the germline V gene (reference sequence) as MNHNY and SVGAGI. From the cysteine through the phenylalanine, the CDR3 covers 13 amino acids. Only CDR3 DNA is held: 39 bases, read in frame from base 1.